What follows are 2 T cell receptor beta chains derived from one specimen sequenced in a study of blood T cell repertoires in COVID-19. Produced via immunoSEQ multiplex PCR; TCRdb's table is partial and in-frame only. The sample yields 310,000 or so clones, around 84% seen once. Sequenced material: peripheral blood. Source of these receptors: a man aged 65-85 years with acute or convalescent COVID-19.

The V and J genes are TRBV5-4 and TRBJ2-3; TRBD1 agrees at 10 bases. This CDR3 comprises 14 residues. V shed 3 bases and J 4 bases; nucleotides not matched to a gene: 2. From germline, CDR1 is SGHNT and CDR2 YYREEE (reference sequence). The chain's CDR3 is CASSSGQGADTQYF. The CDR3 DNA reads TGTGCCAGCAGCTCAGGACAGGGGGCAGATACGCAGTATTTT.

This chain uses TRBV5-5 with TRBJ1-1; D is undetermined. The V end lost 1 base, the J end lost 4 bases, and 14 bases lay between the germline ends. This CDR3 has 15 residues. Germline CDR1 SGHKS, CDR2 YYEKEE (reference sequence). CDR3 in DNA: TGTGCCAGCAGCTTGACAGTCGGAACATCCACTGAAGCTTTCTTT. Translated: CASSLTVGTSTEAFF.